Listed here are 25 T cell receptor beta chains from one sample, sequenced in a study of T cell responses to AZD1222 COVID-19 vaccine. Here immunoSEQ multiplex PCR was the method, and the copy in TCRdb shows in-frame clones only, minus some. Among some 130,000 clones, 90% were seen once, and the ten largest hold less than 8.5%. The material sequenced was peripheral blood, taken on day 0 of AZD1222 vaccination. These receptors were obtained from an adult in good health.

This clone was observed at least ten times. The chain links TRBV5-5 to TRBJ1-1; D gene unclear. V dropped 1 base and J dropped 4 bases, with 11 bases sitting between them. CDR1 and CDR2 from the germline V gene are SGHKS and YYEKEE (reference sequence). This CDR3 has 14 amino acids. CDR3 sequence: CASSLYGHPTEAFF. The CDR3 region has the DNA TGTGCCAGCAGCTTGTACGGGCACCCCACTGAAGCTTTCTTT.

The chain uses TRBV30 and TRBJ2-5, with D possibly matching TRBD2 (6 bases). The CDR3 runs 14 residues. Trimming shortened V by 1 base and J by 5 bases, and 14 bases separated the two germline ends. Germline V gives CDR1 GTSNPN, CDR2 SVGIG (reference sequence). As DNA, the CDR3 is TGTGCCTGGAGTGGTGGGGCAGGGAGGGAGACCCAGTACTTC. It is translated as CAWSGGAGRETQYF.

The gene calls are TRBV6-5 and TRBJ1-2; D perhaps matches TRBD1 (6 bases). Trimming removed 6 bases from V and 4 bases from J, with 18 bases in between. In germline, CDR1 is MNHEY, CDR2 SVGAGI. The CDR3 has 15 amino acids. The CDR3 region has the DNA TGTGCCAGCAGAGCCCGAACGGGGGCTGGCTATGGCTACACCTTC. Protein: CASRARTGAGYGYTF.

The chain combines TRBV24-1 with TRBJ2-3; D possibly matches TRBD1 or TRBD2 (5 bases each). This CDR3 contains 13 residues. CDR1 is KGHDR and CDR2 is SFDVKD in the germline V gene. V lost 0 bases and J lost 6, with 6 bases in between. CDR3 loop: CATSDLEGDTQYF. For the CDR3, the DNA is TGTGCCACCAGTGATTTGGAGGGGGATACGCAGTATTTT.

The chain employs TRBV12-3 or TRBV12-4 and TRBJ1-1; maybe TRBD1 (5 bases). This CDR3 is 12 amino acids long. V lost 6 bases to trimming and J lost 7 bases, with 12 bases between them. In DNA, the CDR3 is TGTGCCAGCAGCTCCGACAGACTTGAAGCTTTCTTT. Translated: CASSSDRLEAFF.

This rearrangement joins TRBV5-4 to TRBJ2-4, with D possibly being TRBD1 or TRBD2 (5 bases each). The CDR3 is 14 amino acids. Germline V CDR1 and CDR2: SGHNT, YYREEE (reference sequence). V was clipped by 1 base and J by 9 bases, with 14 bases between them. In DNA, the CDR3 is TGTGCCAGCAGCTTGATCAGGGATGGGGGCATTCAGTACTTC. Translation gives CASSLIRDGGIQYF.

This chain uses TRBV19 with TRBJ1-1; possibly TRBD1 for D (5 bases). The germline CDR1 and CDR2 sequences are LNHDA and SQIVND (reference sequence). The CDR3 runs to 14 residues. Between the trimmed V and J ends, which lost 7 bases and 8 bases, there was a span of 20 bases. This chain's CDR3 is CASIMLGGRGEAFF. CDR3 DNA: TGTGCCAGTATAATGTTGGGTGGGAGGGGCGAAGCTTTCTTT.

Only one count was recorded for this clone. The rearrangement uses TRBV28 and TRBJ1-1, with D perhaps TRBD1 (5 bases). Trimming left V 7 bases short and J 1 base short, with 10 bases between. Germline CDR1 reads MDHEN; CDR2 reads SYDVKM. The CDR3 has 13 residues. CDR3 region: CASTLGGNTEAFF. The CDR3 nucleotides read TGTGCCAGCACCCTCGGGGGGAACACTGAAGCTTTCTTT.

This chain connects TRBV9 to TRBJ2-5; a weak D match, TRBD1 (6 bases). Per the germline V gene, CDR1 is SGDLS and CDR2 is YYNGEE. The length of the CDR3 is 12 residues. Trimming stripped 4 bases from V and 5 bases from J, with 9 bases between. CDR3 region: CASSPGQETQYF. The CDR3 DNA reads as TGTGCCAGCAGCCCCGGACAGGAGACCCAGTACTTC.

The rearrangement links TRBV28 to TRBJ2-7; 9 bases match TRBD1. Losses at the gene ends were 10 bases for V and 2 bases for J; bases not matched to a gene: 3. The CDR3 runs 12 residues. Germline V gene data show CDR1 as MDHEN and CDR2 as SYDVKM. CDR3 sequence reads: CATDRGTYEQYF. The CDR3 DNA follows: TGTGCCACAGACAGGGGGACCTACGAGCAGTACTTC.

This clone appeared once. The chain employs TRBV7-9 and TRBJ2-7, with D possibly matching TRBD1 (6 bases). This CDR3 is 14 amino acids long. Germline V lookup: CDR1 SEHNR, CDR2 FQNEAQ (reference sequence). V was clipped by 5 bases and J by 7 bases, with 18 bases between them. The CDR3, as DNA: TGTGCCAGCAGCCCACTCCAGGGGCTAAGAGAGCAGTACTTC. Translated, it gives CASSPLQGLREQYF.

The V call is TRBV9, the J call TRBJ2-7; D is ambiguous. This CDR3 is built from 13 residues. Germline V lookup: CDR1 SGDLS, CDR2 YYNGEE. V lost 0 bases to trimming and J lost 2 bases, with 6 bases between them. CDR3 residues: CASSVGSTYEQYF. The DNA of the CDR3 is TGTGCCAGCAGCGTAGGCAGTACCTACGAGCAGTACTTC.

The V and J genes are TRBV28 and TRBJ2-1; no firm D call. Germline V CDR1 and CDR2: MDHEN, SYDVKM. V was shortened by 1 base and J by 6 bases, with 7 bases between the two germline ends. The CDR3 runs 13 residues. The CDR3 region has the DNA TGTGCCAGCAGTTTATCCGGTCGCAATGAGCAGTTCTTC. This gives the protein CASSLSGRNEQFF.

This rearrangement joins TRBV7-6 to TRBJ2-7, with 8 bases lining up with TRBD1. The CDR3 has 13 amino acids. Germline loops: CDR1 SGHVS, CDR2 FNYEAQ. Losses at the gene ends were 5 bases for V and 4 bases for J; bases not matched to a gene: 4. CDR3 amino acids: CASSPGGGYEQYF. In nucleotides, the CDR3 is TGTGCCAGCAGCCCAGGGGGCGGGTACGAGCAGTACTTC.

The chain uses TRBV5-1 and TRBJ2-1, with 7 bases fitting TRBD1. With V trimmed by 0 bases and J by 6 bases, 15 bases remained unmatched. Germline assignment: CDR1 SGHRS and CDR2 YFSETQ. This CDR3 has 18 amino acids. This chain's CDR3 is CASSLGQGVLASGNEQFF. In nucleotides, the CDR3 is TGCGCCAGCAGCTTGGGTCAGGGGGTTCTGGCCTCTGGCAATGAGCAGTTCTTC.

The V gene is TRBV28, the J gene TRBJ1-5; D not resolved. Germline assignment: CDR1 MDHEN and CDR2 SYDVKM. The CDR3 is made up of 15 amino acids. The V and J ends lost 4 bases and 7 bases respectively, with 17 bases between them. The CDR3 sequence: CASSSAKSPPQPQHF. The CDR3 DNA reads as TGTGCCAGCAGTTCTGCGAAGAGCCCCCCCCAGCCCCAGCATTTT.

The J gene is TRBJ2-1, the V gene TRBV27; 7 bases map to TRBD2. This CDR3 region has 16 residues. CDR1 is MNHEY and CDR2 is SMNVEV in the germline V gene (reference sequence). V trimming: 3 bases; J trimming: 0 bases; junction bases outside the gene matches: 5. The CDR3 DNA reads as TGTGCCAGCAGTTTCCAAGCGGGGAGCTCCTACAATGAGCAGTTCTTC. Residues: CASSFQAGSSYNEQFF.

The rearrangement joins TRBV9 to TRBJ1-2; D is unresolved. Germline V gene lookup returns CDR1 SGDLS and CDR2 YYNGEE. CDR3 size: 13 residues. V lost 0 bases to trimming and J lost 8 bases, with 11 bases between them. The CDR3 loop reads CASSVDPSRGYTF. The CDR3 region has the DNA TGTGCCAGCAGCGTAGACCCGTCTAGGGGCTACACCTTC.

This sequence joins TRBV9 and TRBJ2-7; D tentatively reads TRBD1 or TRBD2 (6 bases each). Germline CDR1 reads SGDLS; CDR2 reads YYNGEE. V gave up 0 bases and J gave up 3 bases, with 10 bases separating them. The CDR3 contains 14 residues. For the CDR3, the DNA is TGTGCCAGCAGCGTAGATGGGGGGCGCTACGAGCAGTACTTC. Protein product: CASSVDGGRYEQYF. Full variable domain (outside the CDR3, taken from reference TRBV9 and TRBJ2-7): DSGVTQTPKHLITATGQRVTLRCSPRSGDLSVYWYQQSLDQGLQFLIQYYNGEERAKGNILERFSAQQFPDLHSELNLSSLELGDSALYFCASSVDGGRYEQYFGPGTRLTVT.

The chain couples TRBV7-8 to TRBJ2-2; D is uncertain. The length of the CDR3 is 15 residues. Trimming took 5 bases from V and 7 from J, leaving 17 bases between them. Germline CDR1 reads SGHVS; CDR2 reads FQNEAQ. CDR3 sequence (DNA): TGTGCCAGCAGCCAGAGACGAATTAGGGACGGGGAGCTGTTTTTT. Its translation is CASSQRRIRDGELFF.

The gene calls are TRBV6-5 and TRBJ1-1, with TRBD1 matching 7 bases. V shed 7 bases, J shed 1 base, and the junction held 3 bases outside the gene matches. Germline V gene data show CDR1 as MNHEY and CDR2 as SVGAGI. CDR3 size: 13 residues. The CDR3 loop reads CASMGTANTEAFF. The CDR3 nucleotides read TGTGCCAGCATGGGGACAGCGAACACTGAAGCTTTCTTT.

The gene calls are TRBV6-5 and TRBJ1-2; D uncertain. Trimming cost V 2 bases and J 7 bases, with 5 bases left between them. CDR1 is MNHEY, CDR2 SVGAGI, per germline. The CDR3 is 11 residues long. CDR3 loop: CASSYRVGYTF. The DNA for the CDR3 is TGTGCCAGCAGTTACAGGGTTGGCTACACCTTC.

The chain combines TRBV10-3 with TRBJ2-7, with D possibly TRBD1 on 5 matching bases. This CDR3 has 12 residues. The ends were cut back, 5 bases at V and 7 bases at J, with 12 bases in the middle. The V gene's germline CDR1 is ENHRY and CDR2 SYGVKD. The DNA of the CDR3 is TGTGCCATCAGTAGGGGTCCCTTAGAGCAGTACTTC. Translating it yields CAISRGPLEQYF.

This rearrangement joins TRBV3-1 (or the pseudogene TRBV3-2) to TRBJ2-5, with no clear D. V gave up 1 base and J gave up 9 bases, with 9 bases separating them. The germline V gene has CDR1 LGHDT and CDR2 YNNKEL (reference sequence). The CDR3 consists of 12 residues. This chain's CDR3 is CASSQVDGAQYF. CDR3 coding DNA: TGTGCCAGCAGCCAAGTGGATGGGGCCCAGTACTTC.

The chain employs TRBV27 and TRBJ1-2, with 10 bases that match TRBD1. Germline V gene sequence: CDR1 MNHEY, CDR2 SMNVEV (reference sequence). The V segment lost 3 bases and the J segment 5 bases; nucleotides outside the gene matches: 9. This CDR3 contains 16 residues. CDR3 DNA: TGTGCCAGCAGTTTGGACGGACAGGGGGGCCCTTATGGCTACACCTTC. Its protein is CASSLDGQGGPYGYTF.